The clone carrying this TCR beta chain has a count of ten or more. Its antigen is as yet unknown. Sequenced by immunoSEQ multiplex PCR; TCRdb stores in-frame clones only, minus some. The sample includes about 2,800 clones, none of them occurring once. A marrow graft followed busulfan-fludarabine conditioning, with cyclophosphamide on days +3 and +4. This specimen comes from a study of T cells after posttransplantation cyclophosphamide. Germline-derived CDR1 and CDR2 are PRHDT and FYEKMQ (reference sequence). V was pared by 5 bases and J by 10 bases, with 13 bases between. This CDR3 has 12 amino acids. Study-wide results and caveats: Recipient CMV seropositivity and CMV reactivation strongly tracked TRB clonality. Donor-recipient repertoire similarity was low at 1-2 months, rising over year one. TRB overlap between skin or GI tissue T cells and blood was limited.

The source is a female patient in her 60s who received an allogeneic stem cell transplant from an unrelated donor, was CMV-positive, and had acute GVHD only. Some T cells may originate from the graft donor. The source was PBMCs, collected 30 days after allogeneic stem cell transplant with posttransplant cyclophosphamide. The genes are TRBV13 and TRBJ2-3; D is undetermined. The CDR3 spells CASSPPGLAQYF. Here the CDR3 DNA reads TGTGCCAGCAGCCCGCCGGGTTTGGCGCAGTATTTT.